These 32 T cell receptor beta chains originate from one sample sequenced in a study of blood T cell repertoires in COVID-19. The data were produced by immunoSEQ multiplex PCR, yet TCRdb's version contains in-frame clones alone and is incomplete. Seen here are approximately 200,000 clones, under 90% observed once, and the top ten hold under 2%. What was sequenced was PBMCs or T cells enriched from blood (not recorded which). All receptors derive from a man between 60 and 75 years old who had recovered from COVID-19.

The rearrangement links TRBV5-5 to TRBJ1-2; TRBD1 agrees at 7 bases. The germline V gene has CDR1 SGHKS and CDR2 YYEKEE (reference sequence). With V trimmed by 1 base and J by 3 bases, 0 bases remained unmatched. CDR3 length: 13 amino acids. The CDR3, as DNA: TGTGCCAGCAGCTTGACAGGGGACTATGGCTACACCTTC. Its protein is CASSLTGDYGYTF.

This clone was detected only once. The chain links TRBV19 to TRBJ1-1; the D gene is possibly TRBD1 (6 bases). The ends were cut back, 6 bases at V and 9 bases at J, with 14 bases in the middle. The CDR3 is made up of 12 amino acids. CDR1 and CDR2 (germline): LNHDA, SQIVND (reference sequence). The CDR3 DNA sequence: TGTGCCAGTAGACGACAGGACGGGAAAGCTTTCTTT. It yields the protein CASRRQDGKAFF.

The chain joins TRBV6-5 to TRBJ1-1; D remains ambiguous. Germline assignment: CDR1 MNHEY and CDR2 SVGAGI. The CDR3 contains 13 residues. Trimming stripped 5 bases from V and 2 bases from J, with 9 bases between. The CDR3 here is CASSKRTNTEAFF. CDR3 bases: TGTGCCAGCAGTAAACGGACTAACACTGAAGCTTTCTTT.

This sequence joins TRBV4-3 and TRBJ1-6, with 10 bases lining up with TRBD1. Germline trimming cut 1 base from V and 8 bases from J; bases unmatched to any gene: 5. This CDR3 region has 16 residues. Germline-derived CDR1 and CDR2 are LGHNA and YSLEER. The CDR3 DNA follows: TGCGCCAGCAGCCAAGCGCCAGGGACAGGGGATTCACCCCTCCACTTT. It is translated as CASSQAPGTGDSPLHF.

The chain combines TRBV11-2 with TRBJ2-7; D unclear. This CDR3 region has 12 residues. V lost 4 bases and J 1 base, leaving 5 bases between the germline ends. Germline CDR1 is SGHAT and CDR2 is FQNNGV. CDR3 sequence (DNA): TGTGCCAGCAGCTACGGTTCCTACGAGCAGTACTTC. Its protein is CASSYGSYEQYF.

This CDR3 reads CASSLAGSSGNYGYTF. CDR3 DNA sequence: TGTGCCAGCAGCTTGGCCGGCTCTTCAGGGAACTATGGCTACACCTTC. The chain links TRBV5-4 to TRBJ1-2, with D possibly matching TRBD1 (5 bases). Germline CDR1 reads SGHNT; CDR2 reads YYREEE (reference sequence). Between the trimmed V and J ends, which lost 0 bases and 2 bases, there was a span of 14 bases. The CDR3 extends over 16 amino acids.

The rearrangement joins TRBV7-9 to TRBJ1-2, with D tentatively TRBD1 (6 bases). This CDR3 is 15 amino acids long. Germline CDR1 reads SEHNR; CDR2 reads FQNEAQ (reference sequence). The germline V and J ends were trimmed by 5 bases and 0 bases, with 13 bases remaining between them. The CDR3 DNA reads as TGTGCCAGCAGCCCCGACAGGACCTCTAACTATGGCTACACCTTC. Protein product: CASSPDRTSNYGYTF.

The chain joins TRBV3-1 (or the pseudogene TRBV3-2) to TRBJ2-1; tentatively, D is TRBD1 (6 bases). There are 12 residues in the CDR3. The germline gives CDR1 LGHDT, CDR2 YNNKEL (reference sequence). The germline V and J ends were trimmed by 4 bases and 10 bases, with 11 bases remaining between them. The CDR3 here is CASSPGTREQFF. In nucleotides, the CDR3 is TGTGCCAGCAGCCCCGGGACAAGGGAGCAGTTCTTC.

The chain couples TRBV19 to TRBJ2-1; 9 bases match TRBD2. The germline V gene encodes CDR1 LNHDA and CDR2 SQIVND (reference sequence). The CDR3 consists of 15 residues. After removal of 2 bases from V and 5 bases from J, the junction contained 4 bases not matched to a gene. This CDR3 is CASSILAGANNEQFF. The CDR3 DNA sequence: TGTGCCAGTAGTATATTAGCGGGGGCAAACAATGAGCAGTTCTTC.

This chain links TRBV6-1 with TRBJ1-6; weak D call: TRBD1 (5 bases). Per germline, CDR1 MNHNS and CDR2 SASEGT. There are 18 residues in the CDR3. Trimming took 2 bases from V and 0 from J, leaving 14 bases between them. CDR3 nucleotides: TGTGCCAGCAGTGAACTCGGGGGACGGGGCTCCTATAATTCACCCCTCCACTTT. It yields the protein CASSELGGRGSYNSPLHF.

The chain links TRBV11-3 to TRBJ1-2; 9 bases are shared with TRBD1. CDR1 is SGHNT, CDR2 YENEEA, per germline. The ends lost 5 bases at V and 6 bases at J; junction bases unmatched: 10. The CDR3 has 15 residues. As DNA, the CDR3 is TGTGCCAGCAGCCCTTCTCTCCGGACAGGGGATGGCTACACCTTC. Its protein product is CASSPSLRTGDGYTF.

The CDR3 sequence is CASSRDRNSYEQYF. The CDR3 DNA reads TGTGCCAGCAGCCGGGACAGGAACTCCTACGAGCAGTACTTC. This chain connects TRBV11-2 to TRBJ2-7; 8 bases are a match to TRBD1. Germline values: CDR1 SGHAT, CDR2 FQNNGV. V was clipped by 5 bases and J by 0 bases; unmatched bases: 3. The CDR3 contains 14 residues.

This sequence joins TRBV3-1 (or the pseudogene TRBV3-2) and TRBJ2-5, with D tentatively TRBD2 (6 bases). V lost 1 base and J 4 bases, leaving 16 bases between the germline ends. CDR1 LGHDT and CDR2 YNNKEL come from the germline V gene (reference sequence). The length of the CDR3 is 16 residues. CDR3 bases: TGTGCCAGCAGCCAAGGCCCCGGGGGAGGTGGAGAGACCCAGTACTTC. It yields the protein CASSQGPGGGGETQYF.

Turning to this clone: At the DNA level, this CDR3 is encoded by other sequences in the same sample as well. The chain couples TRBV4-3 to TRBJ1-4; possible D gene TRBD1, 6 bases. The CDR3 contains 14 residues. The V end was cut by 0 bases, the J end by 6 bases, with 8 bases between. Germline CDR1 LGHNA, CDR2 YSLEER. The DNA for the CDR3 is TGCGCCAGCAGCCAAGAGGGGGCGGATGAAAAACTGTTTTTT. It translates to CASSQEGADEKLFF.

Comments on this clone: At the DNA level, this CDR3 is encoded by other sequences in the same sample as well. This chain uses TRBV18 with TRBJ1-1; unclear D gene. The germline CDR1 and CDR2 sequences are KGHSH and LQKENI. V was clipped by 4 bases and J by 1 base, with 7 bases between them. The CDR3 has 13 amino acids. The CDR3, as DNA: TGTGCCAGCTCACAGGGAGCGAACACTGAAGCTTTCTTT. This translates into CASSQGANTEAFF.

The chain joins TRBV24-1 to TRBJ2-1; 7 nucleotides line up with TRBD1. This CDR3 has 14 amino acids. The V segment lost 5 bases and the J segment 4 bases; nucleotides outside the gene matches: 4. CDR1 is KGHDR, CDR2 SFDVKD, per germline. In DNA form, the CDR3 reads TGTGCCACCAGTGCCGGGACAGCATACAATGAGCAGTTCTTC. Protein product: CATSAGTAYNEQFF.

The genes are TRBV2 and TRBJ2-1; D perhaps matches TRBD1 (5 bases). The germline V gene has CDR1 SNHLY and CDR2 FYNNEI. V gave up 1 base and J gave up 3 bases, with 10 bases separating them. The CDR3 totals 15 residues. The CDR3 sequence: CASSEGSRGYNEQFF. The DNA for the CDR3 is TGTGCCAGCAGTGAAGGTAGTAGGGGCTACAATGAGCAGTTCTTC.

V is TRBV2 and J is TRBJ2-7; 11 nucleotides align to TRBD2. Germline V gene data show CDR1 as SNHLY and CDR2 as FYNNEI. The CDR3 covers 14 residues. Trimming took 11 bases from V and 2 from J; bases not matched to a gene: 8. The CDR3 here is CAGSTSGAPYEQYF. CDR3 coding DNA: TGTGCCGGATCGACTAGCGGGGCGCCCTACGAGCAGTACTTC.

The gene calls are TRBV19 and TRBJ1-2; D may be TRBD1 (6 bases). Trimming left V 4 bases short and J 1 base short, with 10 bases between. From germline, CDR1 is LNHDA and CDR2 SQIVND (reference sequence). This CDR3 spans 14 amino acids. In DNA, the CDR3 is TGTGCCAGTAGTAACAGGGTTTATAACTATGGCTACACCTTC. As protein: CASSNRVYNYGYTF.

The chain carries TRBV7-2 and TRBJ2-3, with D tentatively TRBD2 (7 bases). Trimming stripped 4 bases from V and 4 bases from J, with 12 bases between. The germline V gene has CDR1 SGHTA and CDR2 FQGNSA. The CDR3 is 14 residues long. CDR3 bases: TGTGCCAGCAGCTCCGGGGGGCAGTCAGATACGCAGTATTTT. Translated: CASSSGGQSDTQYF.

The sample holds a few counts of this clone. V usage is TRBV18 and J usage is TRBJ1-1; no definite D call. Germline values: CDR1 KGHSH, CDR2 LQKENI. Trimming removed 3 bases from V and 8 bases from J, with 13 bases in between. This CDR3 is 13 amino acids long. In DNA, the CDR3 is TGTGCCAGCTCACCTTCTCTCGCGTCGGAAGCTTTCTTT. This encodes CASSPSLASEAFF. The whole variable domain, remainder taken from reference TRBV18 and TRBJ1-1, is NAGVMQNPRHLVRRRGQEARLRCSPMKGHSHVYWYRQLPEEGLKFMVYLQKENIIDESGMPKERFSAEFPKEGPSILRIQQVVRGDSAAYFCASSPSLASEAFFGQGTRLTVV.

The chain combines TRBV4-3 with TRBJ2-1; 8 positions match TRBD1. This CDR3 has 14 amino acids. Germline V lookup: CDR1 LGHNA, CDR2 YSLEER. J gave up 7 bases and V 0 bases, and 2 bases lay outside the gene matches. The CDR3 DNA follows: TGCGCCAGCAGCCAAGAGGACAGGGCTAATGAGCAGTTCTTC. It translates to CASSQEDRANEQFF.

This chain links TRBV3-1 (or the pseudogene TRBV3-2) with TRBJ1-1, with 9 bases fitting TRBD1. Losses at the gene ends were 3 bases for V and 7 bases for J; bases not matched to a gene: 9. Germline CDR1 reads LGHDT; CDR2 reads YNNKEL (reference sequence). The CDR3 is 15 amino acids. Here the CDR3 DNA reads TGTGCCAGCAGCCATCGGACAGGGGCGAACGGTGAAGCTTTCTTT. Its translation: CASSHRTGANGEAFF.

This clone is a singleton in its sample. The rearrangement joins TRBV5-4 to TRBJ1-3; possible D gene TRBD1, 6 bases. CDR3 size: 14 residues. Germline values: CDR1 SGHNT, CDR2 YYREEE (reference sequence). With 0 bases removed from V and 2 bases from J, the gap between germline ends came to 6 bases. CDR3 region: CASSLDRAGNTIYF. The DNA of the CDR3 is TGTGCCAGCAGCTTGGACAGGGCTGGAAACACCATATATTTT.

CDR3 coding DNA: TGTGCCAGCACCCCACTTAGCGGGGGGGGAGGAAATGAGCAGTTCTTC. It specifies CASTPLSGGGGNEQFF. V and J are TRBV9 and TRBJ2-1; 11 bases agree with TRBD2. This CDR3 has 16 amino acids. V lost 6 bases to trimming and J lost 7 bases; unmatched junction nucleotides: 12. From germline, CDR1 is SGDLS and CDR2 YYNGEE.

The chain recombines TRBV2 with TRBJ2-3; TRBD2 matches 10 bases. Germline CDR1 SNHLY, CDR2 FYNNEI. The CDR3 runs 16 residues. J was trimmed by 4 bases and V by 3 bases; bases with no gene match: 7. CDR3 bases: TGTGCCAGCAGTGAGTTCAGCGGGGGGGCTGCAGATACGCAGTATTTT. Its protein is CASSEFSGGAADTQYF.

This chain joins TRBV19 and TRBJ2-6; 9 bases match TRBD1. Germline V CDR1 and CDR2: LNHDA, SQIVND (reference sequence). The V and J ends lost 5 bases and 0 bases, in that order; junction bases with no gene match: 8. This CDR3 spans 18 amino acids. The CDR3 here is CASSPGTGYSSGANVLTF. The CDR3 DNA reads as TGTGCCAGTAGTCCCGGGACAGGGTATTCCTCTGGGGCCAACGTCCTGACTTTC.

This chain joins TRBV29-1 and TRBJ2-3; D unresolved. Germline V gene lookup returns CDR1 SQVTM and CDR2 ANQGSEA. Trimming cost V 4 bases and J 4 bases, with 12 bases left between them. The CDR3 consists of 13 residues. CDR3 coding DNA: TGCAGCGTTGTGGCCCCCGCGGCAGATACGCAGTATTTT. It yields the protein CSVVAPAADTQYF.

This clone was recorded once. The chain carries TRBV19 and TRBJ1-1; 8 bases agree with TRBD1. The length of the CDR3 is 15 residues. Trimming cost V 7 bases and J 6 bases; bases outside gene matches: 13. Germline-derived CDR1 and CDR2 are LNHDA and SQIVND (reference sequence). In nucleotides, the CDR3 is TGTGCCAGTAACCGACAGGGGCGGATGGGCTCTGAAGCTTTCTTT. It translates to CASNRQGRMGSEAFF.

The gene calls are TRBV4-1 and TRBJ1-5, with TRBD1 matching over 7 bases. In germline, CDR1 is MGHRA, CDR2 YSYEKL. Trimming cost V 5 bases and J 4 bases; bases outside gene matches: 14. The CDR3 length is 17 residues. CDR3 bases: TGCGCCAGCAGCTTACCCCCCGGCAGGGGGTTAAATCAGCCCCAGCATTTT. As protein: CASSLPPGRGLNQPQHF.

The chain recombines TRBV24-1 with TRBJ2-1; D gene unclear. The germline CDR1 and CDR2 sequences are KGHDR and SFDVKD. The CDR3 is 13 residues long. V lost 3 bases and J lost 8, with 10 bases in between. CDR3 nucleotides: TGTGCCACCAGTGATCCTAGGATTTATGAGCAGTTCTTC. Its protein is CATSDPRIYEQFF.

The CDR3 DNA reads as TGTGCCAGTAGTAAACAAGCGGGTGAAAAACTGTTTTTT. Translating it yields CASSKQAGEKLFF. The rearrangement uses TRBV19 and TRBJ1-4, with unresolved D. CDR1 is LNHDA, CDR2 SQIVND, per germline (reference sequence). This CDR3 region has 13 residues. V was trimmed by 4 bases and J by 7 bases, leaving 10 bases between them.